The source of this T cell receptor (beta chain) is a study of blood T cells in healthy people across ages (dated by TCRdb to between 2014 and 2016). About the study as a whole: Template switching captured roughly one uniquely barcoded TCR beta cDNA molecule per two T cells in model experiments. Donors of different ages were randomly distributed across sequencing lanes to avoid experimental bias. To track age-related changes in TCR beta repertoire diversity, the study relied on deep sequencing normalized with unique cDNA molecular identifiers. Using the same blood draw, the study looked at two additional independent replicas of 1 million unique cDNA reads for two donors, one aged 18 to 30 and the other aged 80 or older. Donors were grouped into four age groups: young (average approximately 15 years), middle-aged (39), aged (around 66) and long-lived (less than 85).

The approximately 39 donors, aged 6 to 90 years, were systemically healthy Caucasian individuals from Russia. Around 9.7 milliliters of peripheral blood were collected from each donor into EDTA-treated Vacutainer tubes. Ficoll-Paque density-gradient centrifugation was used to isolate PBMCs, with at least 6.5 million per sample. Total RNA, at least 5 micrograms per sample, was extracted from PBMCs with Trizol reagent. For every donor, flow cytometry on a PBMC aliquot measured the percentage of naive CD45RAhigh/CD27high T cells. The paper's findings and limits, for the study overall: Observed TCR beta diversity per million T cells fell roughly linearly with age, and a significant reduction was already apparent by age roughly 41. Bulk unsorted PBMC profiling prevented conclusive comparison of naive and antigen-experienced compartments. Estimates of total diversity based on one million sequenced T cells were considered lower bounds and underestimates. Compared with the aged group, the long-lived group had more naive CD4+ T cells, fewer expanded clones and increased TCR diversity, suggesting age selection. Observed TCR beta diversity correlated strongly with the percentage of naive T cells measured by flow cytometry. Because the CMV infection status of the donors was unknown, age-related changes in expanded clonotypes may potentially have been confounded.

The receptor library was made with 5' RACE. The data were produced on an Illumina HiSeq 2500. A second PCR of about 6 to 12 cycles was run with a J-beta primer mix and a sample-barcoded 5' primer. A template-switch 5' adaptor carrying 12 random nucleotides introduced a unique molecular identifier onto each TCR beta cDNA molecule. Each sample yielded at least 2.5 million CDR3-containing paired-end reads. First-strand cDNA was synthesized from all RNA with the Mint cDNA synthesis kit, primed by a TRBC-specific oligonucleotide. After uracil-DNA glycosylase treatment, a first 18-cycle PCR used universal primers M1SS and BC2_uni_R on all cDNA. The paper's processing steps were these. Each sample was normalized by randomly selecting 1 million high-quality reads, each carrying a distinct molecular identifier. Instead of being binned into consensus sequences, reads that shared molecular identifiers were thrown out. MiTCR, set to a Q25 quality threshold and the strictest error-elimination algorithm, was used for CDR3 identification, clonotype clustering and error correction. A nonparametric unseen species model with Euler transformation was used to estimate a lower bound on total TCR beta diversity. Starting from the raw public reads, TCRdb applied fastp trimming at Q25, assembled clones with MiXCR and retained in-frame beta chains. Each CDR3 protein gets just one entry, which takes the most common genes and DNA from the rows behind it. What appears here as the V and J calls and clone size reflects TCRdb's work, not the paper's. This sample is represented by fewer than 800,000 distinct CDR3 sequences; approximately 29% of them were singletons. The ten largest make up 15% of the sample.

V and J are truncated by 0 bases and 5 bases respectively, leaving an intervening sequence of 16 bases. The germline V gene yields LGHNA for CDR1 and YNFKEQ for CDR2. The CDR3 measures 16 amino acids from cysteine to phenylalanine. Only the CDR3 DNA is retained, 48 bases long and in frame from the first base. This clonotype was seen at least ten times. The antigen it binds to is not known. Base-call qualities are not available, and no considerably larger clone is one nucleotide away. The V gene is TRBV4-2 and the J gene is TRBJ1-2; the D gene is perhaps TRBD1, on 5 matching bases. Sequencing was done on a sample of blood. This clonotype originated in a woman older than 75 in good health. Donor details come from another sample of the same person, matched by shared clones. The CDR3 region: CASSQDIRDQPYGYTF. The sequenced DNA is TGTGCCAGCAGCCAAGATATCAGGGACCAACCTTATGGCTACACCTTC.